The rows below give T cell receptor beta chains drawn from one sample of a study of identical twins. TCRdb ran MiXCR on the 5' RACE reads and lists one entry per CDR3 protein. This sample carries 1.5 million to 2 million distinct CDR3 sequences, under 35% of them seen once, and the ten largest clones take under 0.35%. The sample was cord blood. Receptors originate from a newborn girl in good health. Each CDR3 is given with its conserved first and last residue. Each record gives: clone size, D gene, V gene, J gene, CDR3 protein, CDR3 DNA. A D gene is named only where the DNA matches it firmly. Where a row states a size, it is once, few, many or the class of an expanded clone; other rows omit it.

.	.	TRBV6-6	TRBJ2-7	CASSYRFRGSIYEQYF	TGTGCCAGCAGCTATCGGTTCCGGGGATCCATATACGAGCAGTACTTC
few	TRBD2	TRBV2	TRBJ2-5	CASSVSLAGQETQYF	TGTGCCAGCAGTGTTTCACTAGCGGGGCAAGAGACCCAGTACTTC
many	TRBD1	TRBV11-2	TRBJ2-7	CASSSGTGYYEQYF	TGTGCCAGCAGCTCCGGGACAGGATACTACGAGCAGTACTTC
.	TRBD2	TRBV20-1	TRBJ2-3	CSAPRPRTRSSTDTQYF	TGCAGTGCCCCTCGCCCGAGGACTAGATCTAGCACAGATACGCAGTATTTT
few	TRBD2	TRBV12-3/TRBV12-4	TRBJ2-1	CASSLESASGRFF	TGTGCCAGCAGTTTAGAATCGGCTAGCGGGAGGTTCTTC
.	.	TRBV11-2	TRBJ2-3	CASSLEILASSDTQYF	TGTGCCAGCAGCTTAGAAATCTTGGCCAGCTCAGATACGCAGTATTTT
few	.	TRBV29-1	TRBJ2-1	CSVGWPEGFYNEQFF	TGCAGCGTTGGATGGCCGGAGGGATTTTACAATGAGCAGTTCTTC
few	TRBD2	TRBV6-1	TRBJ2-1	CASSGFSGRGNEQFF	TGTGCCAGCAGCGGATTCAGCGGGAGGGGGAATGAGCAGTTCTTC
many	.	TRBV10-3	TRBJ1-4	CAISGDGNEKLFF	TGTGCCATCAGTGGGGACGGTAATGAAAAACTGTTTTTT
few	.	TRBV20-1	TRBJ2-7	CSARDRSKGEQYF	TGCAGTGCTAGAGATAGGAGTAAGGGCGAGCAGTACTTC
.	.	TRBV3-1	TRBJ2-7	CACSQDAGYEQYF	TGTGCCTGCAGCCAAGATGCTGGCTACGAGCAGTACTTC
.	.	TRBV7-2	TRBJ2-1	CASSLMGEKYNEQFF	TGTGCCAGCAGCTTAATGGGGGAGAAGTACAATGAGCAGTTCTTC
few	.	TRBV7-2	TRBJ2-2	CASSLTFANTGELFF	TGTGCCAGCAGCCTCACGTTCGCGAACACCGGGGAGCTGTTTTTT
.	.	TRBV20-1	TRBJ2-5	CSARAGRQETQYF	TGCAGTGCTAGAGCGGGACGGCAAGAGACCCAGTACTTC
few	TRBD2	TRBV28	TRBJ2-1	CASSLSGLAGAAYNEQFF	TGTGCCAGCAGTTTATCGGGACTAGCGGGAGCAGCTTACAATGAGCAGTTCTTC
few	TRBD1	TRBV7-2	TRBJ1-4	CASSLGDRGEEKLFF	TGTGCCAGCAGCTTAGGGGACAGGGGAGAAGAAAAACTGTTTTTT
.	TRBD2	TRBV19	TRBJ2-7	CASSTHSGWTYEQYF	TGTGCCAGTAGTACCCATAGCGGGTGGACCTACGAGCAGTACTTC
.	.	TRBV7-9	TRBJ2-2	CASSLAPYRDKNTGELFF	TGTGCCAGCAGCTTAGCCCCTTACCGGGACAAGAACACCGGGGAGCTGTTTTTT
few	.	TRBV6-2/TRBV6-3	TRBJ2-5	CASSYRALLLRAVAYF	TGTGCCAGCAGTTACCGGGCGCTCCTTCTACGAGCAGTGGCGTACTTC
.	.	TRBV11-2	TRBJ2-7	CASSRFTGYEQYF	TGTGCCAGCAGCCGTTTTACCGGGTACGAGCAGTACTTC
.	TRBD1	TRBV11-2	TRBJ1-2	CASSSLTGALANYGYTF	TGTGCCAGCAGCTCTCTCACAGGGGCTCTGGCAAACTATGGCTACACCTTC
few	TRBD1	TRBV6-5	TRBJ2-2	CASNRQGDTGELFF	TGTGCCAGCAATCGACAGGGAGACACCGGGGAGCTGTTTTTT
few	TRBD1	TRBV5-1	TRBJ1-6	CASSYGTGQNSPLHF	TGCGCCAGCAGCTACGGGACAGGGCAGAATTCACCCCTCCACTTT
few	TRBD2	TRBV27	TRBJ2-5	CASRLTGTSFGLKETQYF	TGTGCCAGCAGACTCACCGGGACTAGCTTTGGTTTAAAAGAGACCCAGTACTTC
.	TRBD2	TRBV7-2	TRBJ2-5	CASSLVSLAERNEQYF	TGTGCCAGCAGCTTAGTTTCCCTAGCGGAGAGGAATGAGCAGTACTTC
few	TRBD1	TRBV6-6	TRBJ2-3	CASRPLTGRADTQYF	TGTGCCAGCAGGCCTCTGACAGGGCGGGCAGATACGCAGTATTTT
.	.	TRBV12-3/TRBV12-4	TRBJ1-5	CPSSPGRGSSNQPQHF	TGTCCCAGCAGTCCGGGGCGGGGGTCTAGCAATCAGCCCCAGCATTTT
.	.	TRBV20-1	TRBJ2-5	CSARRTETQYF	TGCAGTGCTAGGAGGACGGAGACCCAGTACTTC
many	TRBD2	TRBV7-8	TRBJ2-3	CASSFAPGLAGGRTDTQYF	TGTGCCAGCAGCTTTGCTCCGGGACTAGCGGGGGGACGCACAGATACGCAGTATTTT
few	TRBD2	TRBV7-2	TRBJ2-3	CASSFSTRLAGDTQYF	TGTGCCAGCAGCTTTTCGACTAGACTAGCGGGAGATACGCAGTATTTT
few	.	TRBV7-6	TRBJ2-7	CASSLDAGPNYEQYF	TGTGCCAGCAGCTTAGATGCGGGACCCAACTACGAGCAGTACTTC
.	TRBD1	TRBV6-6	TRBJ2-5	CASLSRTGKETQYF	TGTGCCAGTCTATCCCGGACAGGAAAAGAGACCCAGTACTTC
.	TRBD2	TRBV9	TRBJ2-7	CASSVYPGLGSYEQYF	TGTGCCAGCAGCGTGTACCCGGGACTAGGCTCCTACGAGCAGTACTTC
few	.	TRBV20-1	TRBJ2-3	CSGRDAGTDTQYF	TGCAGTGGACGGGACGCCGGCACAGATACGCAGTATTTT
.	.	TRBV12-3/TRBV12-4	TRBJ2-4	CASSSRGPGKNIQYF	TGTGCCAGCAGCAGCCGGGGGCCGGGCAAAAACATTCAGTACTTC
few	TRBD2	TRBV3-1	TRBJ2-3	CASSQRGGRDTQYF	TGTGCCAGCAGCCAGCGGGGGGGTAGAGATACGCAGTATTTT
.	.	TRBV5-1	TRBJ2-7	CASSLAEGYSEQYF	TGCGCCAGCAGCTTGGCCGAGGGGTACTCCGAGCAGTACTTC
.	.	TRBV3-1	TRBJ2-3	CASSRAGALSTDTQYF	TGTGCCAGCAGCCGGGCTGGCGCCCTTAGCACAGATACGCAGTATTTT
.	.	TRBV20-1	TRBJ1-1	CSARPTTGSGAFF	TGCAGTGCTAGACCGACTACAGGGTCGGGGGCTTTCTTT
few	TRBD2	TRBV2	TRBJ2-5	CASSHSGRNLREQYF	TGTGCCAGCAGTCATAGCGGGAGGAATCTGAGGGAGCAGTACTTC
few	TRBD2	TRBV6-8	TRBJ2-1	CASSNLSGRARNEQFF	TGTGCCAGCAGCAACCTTAGCGGGAGGGCGAGAAATGAGCAGTTCTTC
many	TRBD2	TRBV7-2	TRBJ2-5	CASSARLAGETQYF	TGTGCCAGCAGCGCCCGACTAGCGGGGGAGACCCAGTACTTC
.	.	TRBV4-1	TRBJ2-5	CASSHRGSTQYF	TGCGCCAGCAGCCACAGGGGTTCGACCCAGTACTTC
few	.	TRBV20-1	TRBJ1-6	CSAPRQHNSPLHF	TGCAGTGCCCCTAGACAGCATAATTCACCCCTCCACTTT
few	TRBD2	TRBV6-2/TRBV6-3	TRBJ2-7	CASSYSTSGPYEQYF	TGTGCCAGCAGTTACTCGACTAGCGGTCCCTACGAGCAGTACTTC
.	TRBD2	TRBV20-1	TRBJ2-5	CSAISGGPKETQYF	TGCAGTGCCATTAGCGGGGGGCCAAAAGAGACCCAGTACTTC
.	TRBD1	TRBV28	TRBJ2-7	CASSRQGPLSYEQYF	TGTGCCAGCAGTCGACAGGGGCCTCTCTCCTACGAGCAGTACTTC
few	.	TRBV24-1	TRBJ2-3	CATAPGDNTDTQYF	TGTGCCACCGCCCCGGGCGATAACACAGATACGCAGTATTTT
few	TRBD2	TRBV30	TRBJ2-3	CAWNLLAGVADTQYF	TGTGCCTGGAATTTACTAGCGGGGGTAGCAGATACGCAGTATTTT
.	TRBD1	TRBV29-1	TRBJ2-2	CSAEQPGQGGTGELFF	TGCAGCGCCGAACAGCCGGGACAGGGGGGGACCGGGGAGCTGTTTTTT
few	.	TRBV7-8	TRBJ2-1	CASSLTGTLLNEQFF	TGTGCCAGCAGCTTAACAGGGACTCTCTTGAATGAGCAGTTCTTC
.	TRBD2	TRBV19	TRBJ2-1	CASRFGTSGRATYNEQFF	TGTGCCAGTAGGTTCGGGACTAGCGGGAGGGCCACCTACAATGAGCAGTTCTTC
.	TRBD2	TRBV9	TRBJ2-3	CASSVGVPLSGGATDTQYF	TGTGCCAGCAGCGTTGGGGTTCCTCTTAGCGGGGGGGCCACAGATACGCAGTATTTT
few	TRBD2	TRBV20-1	TRBJ2-5	CSATLYSGRETQYF	TGCAGTGCAACATTATATAGCGGGAGGGAGACCCAGTACTTC